This T cell receptor (beta chain) stems from a study of tumor-infiltrating lymphocytes in primary liver carcinoma. The overall study: Ranging in age from 30 to 69 years, the patients were men and women. Study-level points and caveats: It was in tumors, not blood, that the top-250-clone fraction was significantly higher (p = 0.039).

Note on this clonotype: Its antigen is as yet unknown. One end of the junction does not line up with germline, which may come from a read error.

Synthesis of TCR beta cDNA was carried out from 450 to 500 ng total RNA with a constant-region primer. ARM-PCR was slightly modified, and three nested multiplex PCR rounds with it gave rise to the TCR beta libraries. For around 9 cycles apiece, the opening two PCR rounds ran with TRBV1-TRBV30 forward primers and a C-beta reverse primer. TCRdb ran MiXCR on the multiplex PCR reads and lists one entry per CDR3 protein. The table has about 310,000 distinct CDR3 sequences, around three fifths seen once; the top ten hold around 15%. The germline gives CDR1 MDHEN, CDR2 SYDVKM. The CDR3 contains 15 residues. Germline DNA was also extracted, and blood RNA derived from unsorted whole blood. None of the patients had received treatment, and all had chronic HBV infection.

This chain connects TRBV28 to TRBJ2-6; the D call may be TRBD1 or TRBD2 (6 bases each). The TCR originated in a woman in her twenties or thirties with primary liver carcinoma and hepatitis B virus infection. Sequencing was carried out using peripheral blood. The CDR3 here is CASSSGGSGANVRTF. Here the CDR3 DNA reads TGTGCCAGCAGTTCCGGGGGCTCTGGGGCTAACGTCCGGACTTTC.